The 19 T cell receptor beta chains presented below share a single source sample, sequenced in a study of cytomegalovirus exposure and HLA in healthy donors. Primers: 60 Vbeta forward and 13 Jbeta reverse. Profiling relied on immunoSEQ multiplex PCR, and the TCRdb table lists in-frame clones only, not all of them. Counted here are some 84,000 clones, 78% occurring once; the ten biggest clones make up roughly 2.6%. Sequenced sample: PBMCs. The receptors stem from a male donor in good health and CMV-seropositive.

The chain joins TRBV28 to TRBJ1-5, with 10 bases lining up with TRBD1. The CDR3 is 18 residues long. Germline V gene data show CDR1 as MDHEN and CDR2 as SYDVKM. V dropped 4 bases and J dropped 3; count of bases not matched to a gene: 12. CDR3 residues: CASSSGTGAVGANQPQHF. DNA for the CDR3: TGTGCCAGCAGTTCCGGGACAGGGGCGGTAGGTGCCAATCAGCCCCAGCATTTT.

The chain joins TRBV5-6 to TRBJ2-7; the match to TRBD2 covers 7 bases. V dropped 3 bases and J dropped 4; count of bases not matched to a gene: 4. The CDR3 contains 13 residues. Germline values: CDR1 SGHDT, CDR2 YYEEEE. The CDR3 reads CASSWGGGYEQYF. The CDR3 nucleotides read TGTGCCAGCAGCTGGGGCGGGGGTTACGAGCAGTACTTC.

The chain is built from TRBV14 and TRBJ2-7; D is possibly TRBD2 (5 bases). Trimming took off 1 base at V and 7 bases at J, with 8 bases between the two ends. This CDR3 contains 12 residues. CDR1 SGHDN and CDR2 FVKESK come from the germline V gene. The DNA for the CDR3 is TGTGCCAGCAGCCAAGCGGGGATTGAGCAGTACTTC. It is translated as CASSQAGIEQYF.

The chain combines TRBV15 with TRBJ2-3; 12 bases are shared with TRBD2. The J segment lost 3 bases and the V segment lost 3 bases, leaving 4 bases of the junction unmatched. Germline V lookup: CDR1 LNHNV, CDR2 YYDKDF (reference sequence). The CDR3 has 16 amino acids. The CDR3 reads CATSRATSGRTDTQYF. The CDR3 DNA follows: TGTGCCACCAGCAGGGCGACTAGCGGGAGAACAGATACGCAGTATTTT.

This chain connects TRBV5-4 to TRBJ2-7; TRBD2 aligns across 13 bases. CDR1 SGHNT and CDR2 YYREEE come from the germline V gene (reference sequence). CDR3 size: 16 residues. Germline trimming cut 3 bases from V and 3 bases from J; bases unmatched to any gene: 6. CDR3 loop: CASSYAGTSGNYEQYF. Here the CDR3 DNA reads TGTGCCAGCAGCTACGCCGGGACTAGCGGGAACTACGAGCAGTACTTC.

This chain joins TRBV5-1 and TRBJ2-3; 7 bases map to TRBD2. Per the germline V gene, CDR1 is SGHRS and CDR2 is YFSETQ. The CDR3 is made up of 15 amino acids. The trim removed 0 bases at V and 3 bases at J, leaving 4 bases unmatched. This CDR3 is CASSLVGTTTDTQYF. CDR3 coding DNA: TGCGCCAGCAGCTTGGTTGGGACTACTACAGATACGCAGTATTTT.

The sample holds a few counts of this clone. The rearrangement links TRBV4-2 to TRBJ2-1, with D perhaps TRBD1 (5 bases). Germline V CDR1 and CDR2: LGHNA, YNFKEQ. CDR3 length equals 12 residues. Trimming removed 1 base at V and 8 bases at J, with 6 bases between. CDR3 sequence (DNA): TGTGCCAGCAGCCAAGGGGGCTATGAGCAGTTCTTC. This codes for CASSQGGYEQFF.

This clone was seen a handful of times. The chain uses TRBV5-5 and TRBJ2-1; 11 bases match TRBD2. The CDR3 contains 16 residues. CDR1 is SGHKS, CDR2 YYEKEE, per germline (reference sequence). With V trimmed by 3 bases and J by 4 bases, 6 bases remained unmatched. In DNA form, the CDR3 reads TGTGCCAGCAGCTACGTAGCGGGAGGGTTTTACAATGAGCAGTTCTTC. It specifies CASSYVAGGFYNEQFF.

The chain has TRBV19 and TRBJ2-7, with 7 nucleotides matching TRBD2. V was clipped by 1 base and J by 0 bases; unmatched bases: 3. Germline-derived CDR1 and CDR2 are LNHDA and SQIVND (reference sequence). This CDR3 has 15 amino acids. The CDR3 protein is CASSIGLADSYEQYF. CDR3 nucleotides: TGTGCCAGTAGTATAGGTCTAGCGGACTCCTACGAGCAGTACTTC.

The V call is TRBV7-2, the J call TRBJ2-3, with TRBD2 identical over 8 bases. After removal of 1 base from V and 7 bases from J, the junction contained 10 bases not matched to a gene. The CDR3 spans 16 residues. Germline assignment: CDR1 SGHTA and CDR2 FQGNSA. CDR3: CASSLVPAGVGNTQYF. In DNA form, the CDR3 reads TGTGCCAGCAGCTTAGTCCCAGCGGGAGTGGGGAATACGCAGTATTTT.

The rearrangement uses TRBV7-9 and TRBJ2-3, with 7 bases fitting TRBD2. This CDR3 contains 15 residues. After removal of 0 bases from V and 4 bases from J, the junction contained 4 bases not matched to a gene. Germline V gene data show CDR1 as SEHNR and CDR2 as FQNEAQ (reference sequence). Here the CDR3 DNA reads TGTGCCAGCAGCTTAGCGGGAGGGAAAGCAGATACGCAGTATTTT. Protein product: CASSLAGGKADTQYF.

The V gene is TRBV7-3, the J gene TRBJ2-7; TRBD1 agrees at 9 bases. There are 13 residues in the CDR3. CDR1 and CDR2 from the germline V gene are SGHTA and FQGTGA. Losses at the gene ends were 5 bases for V and 6 bases for J; bases not matched to a gene: 5. Here the CDR3 reads CASSIQGAGEQYF. In DNA, the CDR3 is TGTGCCAGCAGCATACAGGGGGCCGGCGAGCAGTACTTC.

The chain couples TRBV19 to TRBJ2-5; D is possibly TRBD2 (6 bases). The CDR3 extends over 14 amino acids. Deletions cut 1 base from V and 7 bases from J, with 13 bases between. The germline gives CDR1 LNHDA, CDR2 SQIVND (reference sequence). The chain's CDR3 is CASSIGRGVATQYF. DNA of the CDR3: TGTGCCAGTAGTATAGGTCGCGGGGTTGCGACCCAGTACTTC. The full variable domain, with the rest looked up from reference TRBV19 and TRBJ2-5, is DGGITQSPKYLFRKEGQNVTLSCEQNLNHDAMYWYRQDPGQGLRLIYYSQIVNDFQKGDIAEGYSVSREKKESFPLTVTSAQKNPTAFYLCASSIGRGVATQYFGPGTRLLVL.

This clone came up a few times. The chain carries TRBV30 and TRBJ1-1; D gene unclear. CDR3 size: 11 residues. Germline V lookup: CDR1 GTSNPN, CDR2 SVGIG (reference sequence). CDR3 nucleotide sequence: TGTGCTGTTCAGGTCGGGGCTGAAGCTTTCTTT. Residues: CAVQVGAEAFF.

The chain links TRBV18 to TRBJ2-7; D remains unclear. V lost 6 bases, J lost 0 bases, and 18 bases lay in between. This CDR3 contains 16 residues. Germline V gives CDR1 KGHSH, CDR2 LQKENI. The CDR3 spells CASSTNPPATSYEQYF. The DNA of the CDR3 is TGTGCCAGCTCTACTAATCCTCCTGCTACCTCCTACGAGCAGTACTTC.

J is TRBJ2-4 and V is TRBV18, with D perhaps matching TRBD2 (6 bases). The V gene's germline CDR1 is KGHSH and CDR2 LQKENI. V was shortened by 0 bases and J by 4 bases, with 7 bases between the two germline ends. This CDR3 contains 14 residues. CDR3 nucleotide sequence: TGTGCCAGCTCACCACCGGGAGGTAAAAACATTCAGTACTTC. It translates to CASSPPGGKNIQYF.

This clone was observed a few times. The V and J genes are TRBV30 and TRBJ1-1; TRBD1 matches 10 bases. With 3 bases clipped from V and 11 bases from J, the junction kept 6 bases outside the gene matches. Germline V CDR1 and CDR2: GTSNPN, SVGIG (reference sequence). CDR3 size: 12 residues. Written as DNA, the CDR3 is TGTGCCTGGAGCACGGGACAGGGGCAGGCTTTCTTT. Translated: CAWSTGQGQAFF.

In this sample, this clone turned up a few times. The chain has TRBV4-1 and TRBJ2-7; 7 positions agree with TRBD2. The germline CDR1 and CDR2 sequences are MGHRA and YSYEKL. This CDR3 contains 14 residues. The ends lost 0 bases at V and 3 bases at J; junction bases unmatched: 2. CDR3 loop: CASSQDRDYYEQYF. The DNA of the CDR3 is TGCGCCAGCAGCCAAGACCGGGACTACTACGAGCAGTACTTC.

The rearrangement uses TRBV27 and TRBJ2-7; perhaps TRBD1 as D (6 bases). V was shortened by 6 bases and J by 2 bases, with 14 bases between the two germline ends. The CDR3 extends over 14 amino acids. CDR1 is MNHEY and CDR2 is SMNVEV in the germline V gene (reference sequence). This CDR3 reads CASSPGRGAYEQYF. In DNA form, the CDR3 reads TGTGCCAGCAGCCCCGGCAGGGGCGCCTACGAGCAGTACTTC.